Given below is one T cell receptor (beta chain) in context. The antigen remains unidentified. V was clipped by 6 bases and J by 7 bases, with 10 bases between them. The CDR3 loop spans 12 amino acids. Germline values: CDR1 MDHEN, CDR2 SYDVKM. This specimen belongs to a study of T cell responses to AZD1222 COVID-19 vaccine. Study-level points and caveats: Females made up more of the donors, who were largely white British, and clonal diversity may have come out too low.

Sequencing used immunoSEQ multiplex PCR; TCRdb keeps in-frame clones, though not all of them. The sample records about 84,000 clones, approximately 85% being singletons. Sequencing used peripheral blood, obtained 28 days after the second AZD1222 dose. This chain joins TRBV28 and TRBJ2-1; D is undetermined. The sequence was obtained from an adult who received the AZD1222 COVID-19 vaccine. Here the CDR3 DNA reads TGTGCCAGCAGCCAGGTACCAAATGAGCAGTTCTTC. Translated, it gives CASSQVPNEQFF.